A single sample is the source of the 8 T cell receptor beta chains below, sequenced in a study of CDR3 diversity in severe acne. TCRdb used MiXCR to reprocess the PCR reads, holding one entry per CDR3 protein. The sample holds roughly 100,000 distinct CDR3 sequences, 51% seen once. The sequenced sample was blood. Source of these receptors: a male donor with acne.

This clonotype came up a few times. Given the absence of the conserved phenylalanine or tryptophan at the CDR3 end, a read error is likely. The CDR3 sequence is CASSLTGGPYEQYL. CDR3 nucleotides: TGTGCCAGCAGCTTGACAGGGGGACCCTACGAGCAGTACCTC. This rearrangement joins TRBV5-6 to TRBJ2-7, with TRBD1 matching over 8 bases. V lost 1 base to trimming and J lost 2 bases; unmatched junction nucleotides: 2. The germline gives CDR1 SGHDT, CDR2 YYEEEE. The length of the CDR3 is 14 residues.

V gene TRBV9 combines with J gene TRBJ1-1; a possible D gene is TRBD1 (5 bases). Germline-derived CDR1 and CDR2 are SGDLS and YYNGEE. Trimming left V 3 bases short and J 1 base short, with 13 bases between. The CDR3 length is 15 residues. In DNA form, the CDR3 reads TGTGCCAGCAGCGGGCCTGGGGCCCCGAACACTGAAGCTTTCTTT. Its translation is CASSGPGAPNTEAFF. Based on the CDR3 plus reference TRBV9 and TRBJ1-1, the full variable domain is DSGVTQTPKHLITATGQRVTLRCSPRSGDLSVYWYQQSLDQGLQFLIQYYNGEERAKGNILERFSAQQFPDLHSELNLSSLELGDSALYFCASSGPGAPNTEAFFGQGTRLTVV.

The chain has TRBV12-3 or TRBV12-4 and TRBJ1-2; D unresolved. V was trimmed by 7 bases and J by 2 bases, leaving 11 bases between them. This CDR3 has 13 residues. The CDR3 DNA reads TGTGCCAGCAACGCCCCGGGGAACTATGGCTACACCTTC. Translated: CASNAPGNYGYTF.

The V gene is TRBV7-2, the J gene TRBJ2-5, with D uncertain. Trimming removed 5 bases from V and 2 bases from J, with 9 bases in between. Germline V CDR1 and CDR2: SGHTA, FQGNSA. The CDR3 extends over 13 amino acids. The CDR3 coding sequence is TGTGCCAGCAGCCCTACCGAACAAGAGACCCAGTACTTC. Translation gives CASSPTEQETQYF.

The V gene is TRBV20-1, the J gene TRBJ2-7; D remains ambiguous. The germline V and J ends were trimmed by 3 bases and 3 bases, with 6 bases remaining between them. The V gene's germline CDR1 is DFQATT and CDR2 SNEGSKA (reference sequence). CDR3 length: 11 amino acids. Here the CDR3 DNA reads TGCAGTGCTAGGGGAATCTACGAGCAGTACTTC. It yields the protein CSARGIYEQYF.

V gene TRBV24-1 combines with J gene TRBJ2-1, with 9 bases lining up with TRBD2. This CDR3 region has 18 residues. The ends lost 5 bases at V and 3 bases at J; junction bases unmatched: 13. Germline CDR1 is KGHDR and CDR2 is SFDVKD. The CDR3 loop is CATSARDPSGRIYNEQFF. In DNA, the CDR3 is TGTGCCACCAGTGCTAGAGATCCCAGCGGGAGGATCTACAATGAGCAGTTCTTC.

The V and J genes are TRBV5-6 and TRBJ1-6; TRBD1 is a possible D gene (6 bases). The germline V and J ends were trimmed by 0 bases and 11 bases, with 18 bases remaining between them. There are 16 residues in the CDR3. Germline CDR1 SGHDT, CDR2 YYEEEE. CDR3 nucleotide sequence: TGTGCCAGCAGCTTGGGCCCTCTACAGGGTACGGCACCCCTCCACTTT. It codes for CASSLGPLQGTAPLHF.

The V and J genes are TRBV28 and TRBJ1-1; D is perhaps TRBD1 (5 bases). Trimming removed 3 bases from V and 8 bases from J, with 10 bases in between. Germline V gene lookup returns CDR1 MDHEN and CDR2 SYDVKM. The CDR3 contains 12 residues. The CDR3 protein is CASSFQGREAFF. Here the CDR3 DNA reads TGTGCCAGCAGTTTTCAGGGCCGAGAAGCTTTCTTT.